Here is one TCR beta chain with its context. The data were taken from a study of blood T cell repertoires in COVID-19. Measured with immunoSEQ multiplex PCR; TCRdb has only the in-frame clones, and not every one. Seen here are fewer than 120,000 clones, nearly 80% observed once, and the top ten hold under 20%. This CDR3 contains 16 residues. J gave up 0 bases and V 1 base, and 4 bases lay outside the gene matches. Per germline, CDR1 SGHKS and CDR2 YYEKEE (reference sequence). The receptor comes from a woman over 75 with active or convalescent COVID-19. The source material was peripheral blood. The V and J genes are TRBV5-5 and TRBJ2-1; 7 bases agree with TRBD2. Here the CDR3 DNA reads TGTGCCAGCAGCTTGCGCGGGAGTACCTCCTACAATGAGCAGTTCTTC. This gives the protein CASSLRGSTSYNEQFF.